This entry lists 9 T cell receptor beta chains sequenced from one sample in a study of beta chain features in type 1 diabetes. As every portion of the isolated RNA was reverse transcribed, the sequencing read expressed TCRB transcripts. Profiling relied on immunoSEQ multiplex PCR, and the TCRdb table lists in-frame clones only, not all of them. This sample has about 350,000 clones, with 15% to 20% found just once. What was sequenced was naive CD4+ T cells from blood. The receptor source for this set is a woman aged 18 to 35 in good health.

The V call is TRBV7-9, the J call TRBJ1-2, with unresolved D. Germline V gene sequence: CDR1 SEHNR, CDR2 FQNEAQ (reference sequence). The germline V and J ends were trimmed by 5 bases and 5 bases, with 15 bases remaining between them. The CDR3 consists of 14 residues. CDR3: CASSPDGKLYGYTF. The CDR3 DNA reads as TGTGCCAGCAGCCCGGACGGGAAACTATATGGCTACACCTTC.

The chain combines TRBV12-5 with TRBJ1-2; D is perhaps TRBD1 (5 bases). The germline V gene has CDR1 LGHNT and CDR2 FRNRAP. Trimming removed 7 bases from V and 0 bases from J, with 18 bases in between. This CDR3 has 16 amino acids. CDR3 nucleotides: TGTGCTAGTGCTACCCGGGGGGGGTTCCCTAACTATGGCTACACCTTC. Its translation is CASATRGGFPNYGYTF.

This clone was detected a few times. The CDR3 here is CASTAKTSGRNEQFF. The CDR3 nucleotides are TGTGCCAGCACCGCTAAGACTAGCGGGAGAAATGAGCAGTTCTTC. The gene calls are TRBV6-1 and TRBJ2-1, with 12 positions matching TRBD2. Germline V gene sequence: CDR1 MNHNS, CDR2 SASEGT. The CDR3 has 15 amino acids. V lost 7 bases, J lost 7 bases, and 8 bases stayed unmatched.

This chain uses TRBV7-9 with TRBJ2-5; 10 bases line up with TRBD2. The ends lost 4 bases at V and 4 bases at J; junction bases unmatched: 12. The CDR3 is 17 residues long. The germline gives CDR1 SEHNR, CDR2 FQNEAQ (reference sequence). CDR3 loop: CASSSRGTSGVRETQYF. The DNA of the CDR3 is TGTGCCAGCAGCTCCAGGGGAACTAGCGGGGTCAGAGAGACCCAGTACTTC.

This clone was recorded a few times. The V gene is TRBV4-1, the J gene TRBJ1-3, with unresolved D. From germline, CDR1 is MGHRA and CDR2 YSYEKL. The V and J ends lost 1 base and 6 bases respectively, with 13 bases between them. CDR3 size: 15 residues. CDR3 bases: TGCGCCAGCAGCCAAGTGTTGGGAGTTCAAAACACCATATATTTT. The encoded protein is CASSQVLGVQNTIYF.

This clone has just a few counts. The V call is TRBV4-1, the J call TRBJ1-2, with D perhaps TRBD1 (6 bases). In germline, CDR1 is MGHRA, CDR2 YSYEKL. The germline V and J ends were trimmed by 6 bases and 8 bases, with 19 bases remaining between them. The CDR3 sequence is 14 residues long. The CDR3: CASSGSRGAQGYTF. The DNA for the CDR3 is TGCGCCAGCAGTGGAAGTCGGGGGGCGCAGGGCTACACCTTC.

This clone was detected a few times. The V call is TRBV5-1, the J call TRBJ2-1; 10 bases map to TRBD2. Germline CDR1 reads SGHRS; CDR2 reads YFSETQ. This CDR3 has 13 residues. Germline trimming cut 4 bases from V and 9 bases from J; bases unmatched to any gene: 4. CDR3 region: CASSLGTSAEQFF. DNA of the CDR3: TGCGCCAGCAGCCTAGGGACTAGCGCTGAGCAGTTCTTC.

This clone was seen more than once but under ten times. The J gene is TRBJ2-3, the V gene TRBV4-2, with 13 bases identical to TRBD2. Germline V gene lookup returns CDR1 LGHNA and CDR2 YNFKEQ. The J segment lost 4 bases and the V segment lost 4 bases, leaving 11 bases of the junction unmatched. The CDR3 is made up of 18 amino acids. In DNA form, the CDR3 reads TGTGCCAGCAGCCGCGGACTAGCGGGAGTTAGGGGATCAGATACGCAGTATTTT. Translation gives CASSRGLAGVRGSDTQYF.

The sample holds a few counts of this clone. The chain joins TRBV2 to TRBJ1-1, with a possible D match to TRBD1 (5 bases). V was trimmed by 0 bases and J by 1 base, leaving 9 bases between them. The V gene's germline CDR1 is SNHLY and CDR2 FYNNEI. The CDR3 length is 15 residues. The DNA of the CDR3 is TGTGCCAGCAGTGAAGCGCGGCAGGGGAACACTGAAGCTTTCTTT. Its protein product is CASSEARQGNTEAFF.